The 28 T cell receptor beta chains listed next were all sequenced from one sample in a study of shared clonotypes between healthy human individuals. Using immunoSEQ multiplex PCR, the repertoire was profiled, and TCRdb retains in-frame clones only, with some absent. This table has roughly 300,000 clones, roughly 87% appearing once. The material sequenced was memory CD8+ T cells sorted from blood. Subset of the sample: CD45RO+ cells pooled with CCR7-negative TemRA cells. These receptors came from a man in his late teens or twenties in good health.

V is TRBV5-1 and J is TRBJ1-2, with D possibly being TRBD1 (6 bases). Germline CDR1 reads SGHRS; CDR2 reads YFSETQ. The CDR3 spans 13 residues. V shed 3 bases and J shed 5 bases, with 11 bases lying between them. DNA of the CDR3: TGCGCCAGCAGCTGGACGACAGGTTATGGCTACACCTTC. Protein: CASSWTTGYGYTF. The full variable domain, in which reference TRBV5-1 and TRBJ1-2 provide the parts outside the CDR3, is KAGVTQTPRYLIKTRGQQVTLSCSPISGHRSVSWYQQTPGQGLQFLFEYFSETQRNKGNFPGRFSGRQFSNSRSEMNVSTLELGDSALYLCASSWTTGYGYTFGSGTRLTVV.

The V call is TRBV6-5, the J call TRBJ2-7; D remains unclear. The V gene lost 11 bases and the J gene lost 4 bases, with 12 bases spanning the gap. This CDR3 region has 11 residues. CDR1 MNHEY and CDR2 SVGAGI come from the germline V gene. The chain's CDR3 is CASGVLYEQYF. The CDR3 nucleotides read TGTGCCTCGGGCGTCCTTTACGAGCAGTACTTC.

The chain uses TRBV30 and TRBJ2-7; 8 nucleotides align to TRBD2. There are 18 residues in the CDR3. V dropped 2 bases and J dropped 1; count of bases not matched to a gene: 16. CDR1 and CDR2 from the germline V gene are GTSNPN and SVGIG (reference sequence). The CDR3 region is CAWSTPLETGGPSYEQYF. CDR3 nucleotides: TGTGCCTGGAGTACCCCCCTTGAGACGGGGGGGCCTTCCTACGAGCAGTACTTC.

The V gene is TRBV28, the J gene TRBJ2-7; 7 nucleotides align to TRBD1. CDR3 size: 14 residues. Germline V gene data show CDR1 as MDHEN and CDR2 as SYDVKM. The ends lost 9 bases at V and 5 bases at J; junction bases unmatched: 13. The CDR3 coding sequence is TGTGCCAGTCTGAAGCAGGGGGACGGCCACGAGCAGTACTTC. Residues: CASLKQGDGHEQYF.

This rearrangement joins TRBV10-3 to TRBJ2-7; D is perhaps TRBD2 (5 bases). The CDR3 is made up of 13 amino acids. Deletions cut 2 bases from V and 2 bases from J, with 7 bases between. CDR1 and CDR2 (germline): ENHRY, SYGVKD. The CDR3 sequence is CAISEDGAYEQYF. Written as DNA, the CDR3 is TGTGCCATCAGTGAGGACGGGGCCTACGAGCAGTACTTC.

This chain joins TRBV5-5 and TRBJ2-3; D call uncertain. Germline-derived CDR1 and CDR2 are SGHKS and YYEKEE (reference sequence). The CDR3 has 16 amino acids. The V and J ends lost 0 bases and 4 bases respectively, with 15 bases between them. The DNA for the CDR3 is TGTGCCAGCAGCTTGGCTCGGGCAGGATGGGCAGATACGCAGTATTTT. Amino acids: CASSLARAGWADTQYF.

The rearrangement links TRBV4-1 to TRBJ2-3; D uncertain. Per germline, CDR1 MGHRA and CDR2 YSYEKL. The CDR3 covers 14 residues. V shed 1 base and J shed 3 bases, with 8 bases lying between them. The CDR3 protein is CASSQGEFTDTQYF. The CDR3 bases are TGCGCCAGCAGCCAAGGAGAATTTACAGATACGCAGTATTTT.

The J gene is TRBJ1-1, the V gene TRBV10-3; unclear D gene. The germline V gene encodes CDR1 ENHRY and CDR2 SYGVKD. Trimming stripped 5 bases from V and 3 bases from J, with 4 bases between. The CDR3 totals 11 residues. The CDR3 protein is CAISQDTEAFF. CDR3 nucleotide sequence: TGTGCCATCAGTCAGGACACTGAAGCTTTCTTT.

Remarks on this clone: Other nucleotide sequences from this sample produce the same CDR3. The chain recombines TRBV6-6 with TRBJ1-1; D gene ambiguous. Trimming left V 3 bases short and J 0 bases short, with 14 bases between. The CDR3 loop spans 16 amino acids. Germline-derived CDR1 and CDR2 are MNHNY and SVGAGI (reference sequence). The CDR3 loop reads CASSYSRTEMNTEAFF. The DNA for the CDR3 is TGTGCCAGCAGTTATTCCCGGACGGAAATGAACACTGAAGCTTTCTTT.

To note about this clone: Other nucleotide sequences in the sample specify the same CDR3. The J gene is TRBJ2-7, the V gene TRBV29-1; 8 bases line up with TRBD1. The CDR3 extends over 14 amino acids. With V trimmed by 0 bases and J by 4 bases, 5 bases remained unmatched. CDR1 SQVTM and CDR2 ANQGSEA come from the germline V gene. The CDR3 DNA sequence: TGCAGCGTTGAAGATTCCGGACAGGGATACGAGCAGTACTTC. As protein: CSVEDSGQGYEQYF.

This clone was observed a single time. The V call is TRBV5-1, the J call TRBJ2-1; TRBD2 might be the D (6 bases). Germline lookup yields CDR1 SGHRS and CDR2 YFSETQ. Trimming removed 0 bases from V and 7 bases from J, with 11 bases in between. The CDR3 has 14 amino acids. The CDR3 DNA sequence: TGCGCCAGCAGCTTGGATGAGGCGGGGAATGAGCAGTTCTTC. Residues: CASSLDEAGNEQFF.

This chain uses TRBV11-2 with TRBJ2-7, with D perhaps assigned TRBD1 or TRBD2 (6 bases each). This CDR3 region has 18 residues. V shed 1 base and J shed 3 bases, with 22 bases lying between them. From germline, CDR1 is SGHAT and CDR2 FQNNGV. The CDR3 loop reads CASSLGEGGIGPLYEQYF. For the CDR3, the DNA is TGTGCCAGCAGCTTAGGAGAGGGGGGTATAGGCCCCCTCTACGAGCAGTACTTC. Full variable domain (outside the CDR3, taken from reference TRBV11-2 and TRBJ2-7): EAGVAQSPRYKIIEKRQSVAFWCNPISGHATLYWYQQILGQGPKLLIQFQNNGVVDDSQLPKDRFSAERLKGVDSTLKIQPAKLEDSAVYLCASSLGEGGIGPLYEQYFGPGTRLTVT.

The chain uses TRBV7-3 and TRBJ2-3; possible D gene TRBD1, 6 bases. The CDR3 runs to 14 residues. Germline V gives CDR1 SGHTA, CDR2 FQGTGA. The V gene lost 5 bases and the J gene lost 2 bases, with 11 bases spanning the gap. CDR3 residues: CASSAGADTDTQYF. In DNA form, the CDR3 reads TGTGCCAGCAGCGCAGGGGCAGACACAGATACGCAGTATTTT.

This clone has a handful of counts. CDR3: CASSQRWTSGDLPSYEQYF. Here the CDR3 DNA reads TGTGCCAGCAGCCAAAGATGGACTAGCGGGGACCTTCCGTCCTACGAGCAGTACTTC. The genes are TRBV7-9 and TRBJ2-7; 12 nucleotides match TRBD2. This CDR3 region has 19 residues. Unmatched junction bases numbered 15, after V lost 5 bases and J lost 1 base. CDR1 and CDR2 from the germline V gene are SEHNR and FQNEAQ (reference sequence).

CDR3 in DNA: TGTGCCAGCAGCTTACCTCTCTCAGGCACAGATACGCAGTATTTT. Translating gives CASSLPLSGTDTQYF. This chain links TRBV7-9 with TRBJ2-3; D is unclear. Germline V gene lookup returns CDR1 SEHNR and CDR2 FQNEAQ (reference sequence). V was clipped by 2 bases and J by 1 base, with 10 bases between them. CDR3 length equals 15 residues.

The chain is built from TRBV1 and TRBJ2-5; the table's D call, TRBD2, has no DNA check behind it. TRBV1 is deemed a pseudogene. The CDR3 spans 15 residues. CDR3 DNA: TGCACCAGCAGCCGGCCAGCGGGGGAGAAAGAGACCCAGTACTTC. It is translated as CTSSRPAGEKETQYF.

In its sample, this clone was seen once. Relative to the germline gene, one junction end is altered; a read error may explain this. The CDR3 region is CASSFQTAREGPNTDTQYF. The CDR3 DNA follows: TGTGCTAGCAGTTTTCAGACCGCGCGGGAGGGCCCGAACACAGATACGCAGTATTTT. The chain combines TRBV28 with TRBJ2-3; 9 bases agree with TRBD2. The CDR3 is made up of 19 amino acids. Germline V gene lookup returns CDR1 MDHEN and CDR2 SYDVKM.

On this clone itself: Other DNA sequences in this sample translate to the same CDR3. The chain has TRBV5-1 and TRBJ1-1; D is unclear. Germline V gene lookup returns CDR1 SGHRS and CDR2 YFSETQ. Trimming stripped 0 bases from V and 2 bases from J, with 2 bases between. The CDR3 extends over 12 amino acids. The CDR3 coding sequence is TGCGCCAGCAGCTTGGCAAACACTGAAGCTTTCTTT. Translation gives CASSLANTEAFF.

The V and J genes are TRBV25-1 and TRBJ2-5; possible D gene TRBD1, 6 bases. The germline V and J ends were trimmed by 0 bases and 5 bases, with 16 bases remaining between them. Per germline, CDR1 MGHDK and CDR2 SYGVNS. The CDR3 length is 16 residues. Written as DNA, the CDR3 is TGTGCCAGCAGTGAATATTGGGACACGGTTGGGGAGACCCAGTACTTC. Its translation is CASSEYWDTVGETQYF.

This sequence joins TRBV6-5 and TRBJ2-1; 11 positions agree with TRBD2. The junction had 0 bases not matched to a gene; V was cut back by 0 bases and J by 5 bases. CDR1 and CDR2 (germline): MNHEY, SVGAGI. The CDR3 is 15 residues long. CDR3 nucleotide sequence: TGTGCCAGCAGTTACTCGGGACTAGCGGACAATGAGCAGTTCTTC. Amino acid sequence: CASSYSGLADNEQFF.

V and J are TRBV7-9 and TRBJ1-6, with D possibly matching TRBD1 (6 bases). Germline V lookup: CDR1 SEHNR, CDR2 FQNEAQ (reference sequence). The V end lost 3 bases, the J end lost 7 bases, and 13 bases lay between the germline ends. This CDR3 contains 15 residues. The CDR3 here is CASSFGGAGNSPLHF. CDR3 bases: TGTGCCAGCAGCTTCGGGGGGGCCGGAAATTCACCCCTCCACTTT.

The rearrangement joins TRBV4-1 to TRBJ2-3; 16 bases match TRBD2. The germline gives CDR1 MGHRA, CDR2 YSYEKL. This CDR3 contains 16 residues. J lost 6 bases, V lost 5 bases, and 5 bases had no gene match. The CDR3 loop is CASSGTSGGAEDTQYF. The CDR3 DNA reads as TGCGCCAGCAGCGGGACTAGCGGGGGGGCCGAGGATACGCAGTATTTT.

This chain joins TRBV5-4 and TRBJ2-7, with D uncertain. Germline V gives CDR1 SGHNT, CDR2 YYREEE (reference sequence). This CDR3 contains 13 residues. V lost 4 bases and J lost 4, with 12 bases in between. This CDR3 reads CASSPQADYEQYF. As DNA, the CDR3 is TGTGCCAGCAGCCCACAAGCCGATTACGAGCAGTACTTC.

The gene calls are TRBV27 and TRBJ2-3; TRBD1 might be the D (5 bases). Germline V gene data show CDR1 as MNHEY and CDR2 as SMNVEV (reference sequence). V was pared by 4 bases and J by 4 bases, with 9 bases between. This CDR3 has 13 residues. The DNA for the CDR3 is TGTGCCAGCAGTTATGGGGCGGCAGATACGCAGTATTTT. This codes for CASSYGAADTQYF.

This sequence joins TRBV15 and TRBJ2-1; D gene uncertain. This CDR3 spans 14 amino acids. Germline V CDR1 and CDR2: LNHNV, YYDKDF (reference sequence). V was shortened by 0 bases and J by 9 bases, with 12 bases between the two germline ends. CDR3: CATSRDRNWGEQFF. The CDR3 DNA follows: TGTGCCACCAGCAGAGATCGAAATTGGGGTGAGCAGTTCTTC.

This clone occurred once. This chain connects TRBV4-2 to TRBJ1-1; weak D call: TRBD1 (5 bases). The CDR3 runs to 16 residues. Germline assignment: CDR1 LGHNA and CDR2 YNFKEQ. Trimming cost V 0 bases and J 4 bases, with 15 bases left between them. The CDR3 bases are TGTGCCAGCAGCCAAGACGGAGAGGGGAAGAGCACTGAAGCTTTCTTT. This encodes CASSQDGEGKSTEAFF.

V and J are TRBV27 and TRBJ2-1; 9 bases are shared with TRBD2. The CDR3 consists of 16 residues. V lost 4 bases, J lost 8 bases, and 12 bases stayed unmatched. The V gene's germline CDR1 is MNHEY and CDR2 SMNVEV (reference sequence). The CDR3 loop reads CASSSLTSGGGDEQFF. Here the CDR3 DNA reads TGTGCCAGCAGTTCATTGACTAGCGGCGGGGGGGATGAGCAGTTCTTC.

Only one count was recorded for this clone. The rearrangement uses TRBV15 and TRBJ1-5, with D perhaps matching TRBD1 (6 bases). This CDR3 has 17 amino acids. Germline V gene data show CDR1 as LNHNV and CDR2 as YYDKDF (reference sequence). Trimming stripped 4 bases from V and 7 bases from J, with 23 bases between. CDR3 sequence reads: CATSNREGGTTSQPQHF. The CDR3 DNA is TGTGCCACCAGCAACAGGGAAGGCGGGACAACATCCCAGCCCCAGCATTTT.